This entry lists 21 T cell receptor beta chains sequenced from one sample in a study of T cell repertoires in cytomegalovirus infection. TCRdb re-called the reads through MiXCR, storing one row per CDR3 protein. The sample shows around 100,000 distinct CDR3 sequences, about 9.5% of them seen only once. These receptors' antigens are unknown. The specimen sequenced was PBMCs, sequenced either directly or after in vitro stimulation (not recorded which). The receptors originated from a human donor in good health (CMV status not recorded). Some clones in this sample may be carry-over from other donors' samples.

A word on this clonotype: This may be a read error: a much more frequent sequence differs by one nucleotide. The chain recombines TRBV7-2 with TRBJ2-7, with D tentatively TRBD1 (5 bases). Germline V CDR1 and CDR2: SGHTA, FQGNSA. V lost 6 bases and J lost 8, with 17 bases in between. The CDR3 is 13 residues long. CDR3 loop: CASSQTSGYKQYF. As DNA, the CDR3 is TGTGCCAGCAGTCAAACCTCAGGGTACAAGCAGTACTTC.

This clonotype came up many times. V gene TRBV24-1 combines with J gene TRBJ2-3; D gene ambiguous. V lost 3 bases and J 1 base, leaving 10 bases between the germline ends. The length of the CDR3 is 15 residues. Germline CDR1 KGHDR, CDR2 SFDVKD. The CDR3: CATSDPHGGTDTQYF. CDR3 sequence (DNA): TGTGCCACCAGTGATCCGCACGGTGGCACAGATACGCAGTATTTT.

This clonotype was seen a handful of times. The chain uses TRBV18 and TRBJ1-4; D is undetermined. The CDR3 is 14 amino acids. From germline, CDR1 is KGHSH and CDR2 LQKENI. The V end lost 3 bases, the J end lost 5 bases, and 10 bases lay between the germline ends. CDR3 bases: TGTGCCAGCTCACCCGACATATCGAATGAAAAACTGTTTTTT. Translating it yields CASSPDISNEKLFF. The entire variable domain, with the rest obtained from reference TRBV18 and TRBJ1-4, is as follows: NAGVMQNPRHLVRRRGQEARLRCSPMKGHSHVYWYRQLPEEGLKFMVYLQKENIIDESGMPKERFSAEFPKEGPSILRIQQVVRGDSAAYFCASSPDISNEKLFFGSGTQLSVL.

This clonotype was seen at least ten times. This chain links TRBV6-2 or TRBV6-3 with TRBJ2-7; possibly TRBD1 for D (6 bases). The germline V gene has CDR1 MNHEY and CDR2 SVGEGT. The CDR3 spans 14 residues. Trimming cost V 5 bases and J 3 bases, with 14 bases left between them. The CDR3 sequence is CASSQTQGFYEQYV. As DNA, the CDR3 is TGTGCCAGCAGTCAGACACAGGGTTTCTACGAGCAGTACGTC.

This chain joins TRBV12-3 or TRBV12-4 and TRBJ2-7; 11 bases match TRBD2. The CDR3 is made up of 14 amino acids. Unmatched junction bases numbered 6, after V lost 5 bases and J lost 6 bases. The CDR3 here is CASSLLAGGAEQYF. DNA of the CDR3: TGTGCCAGCAGTCTTCTAGCGGGAGGTGCCGAGCAGTACTTC.

The chain carries TRBV28 and TRBJ1-2; D remains ambiguous. The CDR3 loop spans 14 amino acids. Trimming shortened V by 7 bases and J by 2 bases, and 14 bases separated the two germline ends. Germline CDR1 is MDHEN and CDR2 is SYDVKM. The CDR3 nucleotides are TGTGCCAGCACCTTGGACGGGCTAAACTATGGCTACACCTTC. It encodes CASTLDGLNYGYTF.

This clonotype was detected ten times or more. J is TRBJ1-5 and V is TRBV2, with 7 bases matching TRBD1. V lost 4 bases to trimming and J lost 3 bases; unmatched junction nucleotides: 6. The CDR3 consists of 15 residues. The V gene's germline CDR1 is SNHLY and CDR2 FYNNEI. As DNA, the CDR3 is TGTGCCAGCAGTGTCCGACAGGGCTTCAATCAGCCCCAGCATTTT. The encoded protein is CASSVRQGFNQPQHF.

This clonotype has just a few counts. The chain's CDR3 is CASSPTGGHGYTF. The CDR3 DNA reads TGTGCCAGCAGTCCGACAGGGGGTCATGGCTACACCTTC. The J gene is TRBJ1-2, the V gene TRBV28; TRBD1 agrees at 9 bases. There are 13 residues in the CDR3. Trimming removed 5 bases from V and 6 bases from J; junction bases left unmatched: 4. The germline V gene encodes CDR1 MDHEN and CDR2 SYDVKM.

The chain couples TRBV29-1 to TRBJ2-7; 13 bases map to TRBD2. CDR1 SQVTM and CDR2 ANQGSEA come from the germline V gene. V trimming: 8 bases; J trimming: 3 bases; junction bases outside the gene matches: 13. This CDR3 is 16 amino acids long. The CDR3 is CSSSGLAGASYYEQYF. In DNA form, the CDR3 reads TGCAGCTCAAGCGGACTAGCGGGAGCCTCATACTACGAGCAGTACTTC.

This clonotype was counted a few times. The chain links TRBV5-1 to TRBJ2-5; 10 nucleotides agree with TRBD1. Germline V lookup: CDR1 SGHRS, CDR2 YFSETQ. This CDR3 is 16 amino acids long. V shed 2 bases, J shed 3 bases, and the junction held 7 bases outside the gene matches. CDR3 in DNA: TGCGCCAGCAGCTTATTCTCCGGGACAGGGGAAGAGACCCAGTACTTC. This translates into CASSLFSGTGEETQYF.

This clonotype was picked up many times. The chain carries TRBV6-4 and TRBJ1-2; D gene unclear. The V and J ends lost 5 bases and 5 bases respectively, with 18 bases between them. Germline V CDR1 and CDR2: MRHNA, SNTAGT. The CDR3 sequence is 15 residues long. The CDR3 region is CASSPDTALGYGYTF. The CDR3 coding sequence is TGTGCCAGCAGTCCTGACACGGCCCTGGGGTATGGCTACACCTTC.

In its sample, this clonotype was seen many times. This chain uses TRBV6-2 or TRBV6-3 with TRBJ2-1; weak D call: TRBD1 (5 bases). The CDR3 loop spans 13 amino acids. Germline-derived CDR1 and CDR2 are MNHEY and SVGEGT. V was trimmed by 4 bases and J by 4 bases, leaving 8 bases between them. The CDR3: CASSLYRYNEQFF. CDR3 DNA: TGTGCCAGCAGTTTATACAGGTACAATGAGCAGTTCTTC.

The table lists this clonotype with many counts. The chain has TRBV4-3 and TRBJ1-6, with TRBD1 as a possible D gene (5 bases). Germline V gives CDR1 LGHNA, CDR2 YSLEER. The length of the CDR3 is 15 residues. With 0 bases removed from V and 8 bases from J, the gap between germline ends came to 11 bases. The CDR3 DNA reads as TGCGCCAGCAGCCAAGATCACCAGGGTTATTCACCCCTCCACTTT. Amino acid sequence: CASSQDHQGYSPLHF.

This clonotype was picked up many times. This sequence joins TRBV28 and TRBJ1-4, with 12 bases matching TRBD1. The V and J ends lost 6 bases and 8 bases, in that order; junction bases with no gene match: 7. Germline V gene sequence: CDR1 MDHEN, CDR2 SYDVKM. This CDR3 is 15 amino acids long. CDR3 residues: CASSLGTGGREKLFF. CDR3 DNA sequence: TGTGCCAGCAGCCTCGGGACAGGGGGCCGGGAAAAACTGTTTTTT.

The V call is TRBV4-1, the J call TRBJ2-5; no clear D. The germline CDR1 and CDR2 sequences are MGHRA and YSYEKL. Trimming pared 0 bases from V and 0 bases from J, leaving 14 bases between. CDR3 length: 17 residues. The CDR3 is CASSQDNLASYQETQYF. The CDR3, as DNA: TGCGCCAGCAGCCAAGACAATTTGGCATCGTACCAAGAGACCCAGTACTTC.

This clonotype was counted between two and nine times. V is TRBV27 and J is TRBJ1-2; D may be TRBD1 (5 bases). Germline V CDR1 and CDR2: MNHEY, SMNVEV (reference sequence). The V gene lost 2 bases and the J gene lost 8 bases, with 12 bases spanning the gap. CDR3 size: 13 residues. As DNA, the CDR3 is TGTGCCAGCAGTTTAAGGTCAGGGAGCGGCTACACCTTC. Protein sequence: CASSLRSGSGYTF.

This clonotype was seen ten or more times. Here the CDR3 DNA reads TGTGCCAGCAGTGAACCAGGGAGTTTGGATGAGCAGTTCTTC. Its protein is CASSEPGSLDEQFF. The chain is built from TRBV25-1 and TRBJ2-1; the D gene could be TRBD1 or TRBD2 (5 bases each). The CDR3 sequence is 14 residues long. Trimming took off 2 bases at V and 8 bases at J, with 13 bases between the two ends. The germline gives CDR1 MGHDK, CDR2 SYGVNS.

This clonotype was recorded at least ten times. The V call is TRBV24-1, the J call TRBJ2-3; 16 bases align to TRBD2. Germline CDR1 KGHDR, CDR2 SFDVKD. V lost 3 bases to trimming and J lost 4 bases; unmatched junction nucleotides: 18. The CDR3 spans 22 residues. The CDR3 bases are TGTGCCACCAGTGATGGTCCGGGACTAGCGGGAGGGCCGACCGGAAGATCAGATACGCAGTATTTT. This sequence encodes CATSDGPGLAGGPTGRSDTQYF.

This clonotype was observed many times. The chain has TRBV13 and TRBJ2-3; 9 nucleotides line up with TRBD1. Germline CDR1 PRHDT, CDR2 FYEKMQ (reference sequence). CDR3 length: 14 amino acids. The junction had 7 bases not matched to a gene; V was cut back by 4 bases and J by 8 bases. DNA for the CDR3: TGTGCCAGCAGCTCGCTGACAGGGGGGGTTACGCAGTATTTT. It specifies CASSSLTGGVTQYF.

The J gene is TRBJ2-6, the V gene TRBV28; the D is unclear. Germline lookup yields CDR1 MDHEN and CDR2 SYDVKM. V lost 4 bases and J 2 bases, leaving 9 bases between the germline ends. This CDR3 spans 15 amino acids. As DNA, the CDR3 is TGTGCCAGCAGTTCCCCATCTCCTGGGGCCAACGTCCTGACTTTC. This encodes CASSSPSPGANVLTF.

V is TRBV6-5 and J is TRBJ2-1; tentative D call: TRBD2 (6 bases). This CDR3 is built from 15 residues. Trimming pared 0 bases from V and 3 bases from J, leaving 9 bases between. Per the germline V gene, CDR1 is MNHEY and CDR2 is SVGAGI. CDR3 residues: CASSYSGGHYNEQFF. The CDR3 nucleotides read TGTGCCAGCAGTTACTCGGGGGGTCACTACAATGAGCAGTTCTTC.